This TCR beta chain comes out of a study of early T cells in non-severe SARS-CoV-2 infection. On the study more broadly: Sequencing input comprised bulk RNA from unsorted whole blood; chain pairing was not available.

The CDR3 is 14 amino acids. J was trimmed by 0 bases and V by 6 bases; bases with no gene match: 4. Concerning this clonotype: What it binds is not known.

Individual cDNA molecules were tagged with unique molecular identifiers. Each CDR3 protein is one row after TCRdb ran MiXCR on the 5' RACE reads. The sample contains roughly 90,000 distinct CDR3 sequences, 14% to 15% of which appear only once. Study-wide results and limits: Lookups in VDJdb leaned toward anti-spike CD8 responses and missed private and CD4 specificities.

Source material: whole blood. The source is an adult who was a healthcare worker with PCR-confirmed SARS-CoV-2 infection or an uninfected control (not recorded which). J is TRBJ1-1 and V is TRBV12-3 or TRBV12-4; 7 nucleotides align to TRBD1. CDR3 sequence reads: CASRGQRMNTEAFF. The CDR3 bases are TGTGCCAGCAGGGGACAGAGAATGAACACTGAAGCTTTCTTT.